The clone carrying this T cell receptor beta chain was seen only a few times. These data belong to a study of blood T cells in healthy people across ages. The CDR3 has 15 residues. Deletions cut 4 bases from V and 1 base from J, with 14 bases between. Germline lookup yields CDR1 SGHTA and CDR2 FQGNSA. Primers used in a second PCR of about 6 to 12 cycles were a sample-barcoded 5' primer and a J-beta primer mix. TCRdb processed the 5' RACE reads anew with MiXCR; each CDR3 protein has one entry. The sample has 750,000 or so distinct CDR3 sequences, roughly 25% seen once. These sequences were also reported in another study, on T cells of mothers and their children.

This clonotype originated in a boy aged 5-17 years in good health. The material sequenced was blood. The chain couples TRBV7-2 to TRBJ2-7, with a tentative D call TRBD1 (5 bases). Written as DNA, the CDR3 is TGTGCCAGCAGCTCCTTTGTGGGGCCTTCCTACGAGCAGTACTTC. Protein: CASSSFVGPSYEQYF.